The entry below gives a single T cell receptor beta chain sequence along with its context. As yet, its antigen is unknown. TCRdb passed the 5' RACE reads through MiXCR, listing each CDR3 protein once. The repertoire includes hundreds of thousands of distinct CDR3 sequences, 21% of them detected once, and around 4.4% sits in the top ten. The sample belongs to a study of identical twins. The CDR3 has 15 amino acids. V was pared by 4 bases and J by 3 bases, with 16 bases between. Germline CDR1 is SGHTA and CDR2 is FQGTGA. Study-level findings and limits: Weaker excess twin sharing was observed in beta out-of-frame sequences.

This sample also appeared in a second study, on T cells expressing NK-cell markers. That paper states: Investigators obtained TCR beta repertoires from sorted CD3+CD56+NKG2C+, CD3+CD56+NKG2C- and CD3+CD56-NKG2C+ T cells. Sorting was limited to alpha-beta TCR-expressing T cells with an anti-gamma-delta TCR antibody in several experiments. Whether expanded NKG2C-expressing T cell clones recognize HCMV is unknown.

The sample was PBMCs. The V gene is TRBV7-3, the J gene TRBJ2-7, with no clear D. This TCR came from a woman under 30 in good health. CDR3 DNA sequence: TGTGCCAGCAGCTCCCTCGGAGACGGAATCTACGAGCAGTACTTC. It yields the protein CASSSLGDGIYEQYF.